The source of this T cell receptor (beta chain) is a study of identical twins. The ends were cut back, 0 bases at V and 2 bases at J, with 14 bases in the middle. Germline CDR1 DFQATT, CDR2 SNEGSKA (reference sequence). The CDR3 covers 15 residues. About this clonotype itself: Its antigen is not known.

General observations from the study: Abundant cord blood beta clonotypes carried fewer insertions; memory repertoires showed none. Zero-insertion analyses were open to partial confounding by invariant MAIT and iNKT cells.

TCRdb independently ran MiXCR on the 5' RACE reads; one entry per CDR3 protein. The data show 200,000 to 250,000 distinct CDR3 sequences, about an eighth seen once. The sequencing sample was made of memory (CD45RO+) T cells sorted from blood. The rearrangement uses TRBV20-1 and TRBJ2-7; D assignment may be TRBD1 or TRBD2 (5 bases each). This TCR was sampled from a woman aged 18-29 years in good health. The CDR3 loop reads CSARDFRGGAYEQYF. In DNA, the CDR3 is TGCAGTGCTAGAGATTTTCGGGGCGGTGCCTACGAGCAGTACTTC.